Below, one T cell receptor (beta chain) is given with its context. A much larger clone differs from this one at a single base, so this may be a read error. This sample was taken from a study of read filtering for tumor transcriptome and immune sequencing. Molecular barcoded adaptors covering alpha/delta and beta/gamma chains were used on approximately 400 ng RNA. TCRdb independently ran MiXCR on the reads; one entry per CDR3 protein. The data hold about 130,000 distinct CDR3 sequences, with 13% observed a single time. CDR3 length equals 13 residues. Germline V gene data show CDR1 as DFQATT and CDR2 as SNEGSKA (reference sequence). Unmatched junction bases numbered 13, after V lost 7 bases and J lost 10 bases.

Material for sequencing was a population of CD138-negative cells sorted from bone marrow. The sequence derives from a donor aged 40 or over with multiple myeloma. The V gene is TRBV20-1, the J gene TRBJ2-1; 7 bases map to TRBD2. CDR3 sequence (DNA): TGCAGTGGGGCCGGGACTACTTATGGGGAGCAGTTCTTC. Translated, it gives CSGAGTTYGEQFF.